These T cell receptor beta chains were read from a single sample in a study of CD8 T cells in ankylosing spondylitis. TCRdb recomputed calls from the 5' RACE reads with MiXCR, one row per CDR3 protein. This sample yields more than 150,000 distinct CDR3 sequences, of which about 13% are seen a single time; 16% belongs to the top ten. The specimen was blood, either unsorted or a sorted T cell fraction (not recorded which). These receptors originate from a male donor with ankylosing spondylitis or in good health (not recorded which). The CDR3 runs from the conserved cysteine through the conserved F or W. The D gene is left open where the match is weak. Size is omitted from some rows. Given values are once, few, many or a class for expanded clones.

J	size	D	V	CDR3	DNA
TRBJ1-1	.	.	TRBV6-5	CASSYASGAEAFF	TGTGCCAGCAGTTACGCGAGCGGCGCTGAAGCTTTCTTT
TRBJ1-1	few	.	TRBV5-1	CASSPRMNTEAFF	TGCGCCAGCAGCCCTCGGATGAACACTGAAGCTTTCTTT
TRBJ2-1	few	TRBD1	TRBV2	CAIAWDRRVTEQFF	TGTGCCATAGCTTGGGACAGGAGGGTCACTGAGCAGTTCTTC
TRBJ2-1	.	TRBD1	TRBV5-1	CASGGQVSSYNEQFF	TGCGCCAGCGGGGGACAGGTTAGCTCCTACAATGAGCAGTTCTTC
TRBJ2-1	.	.	TRBV11-3	CASSPLGGKSYNEQFF	TGTGCCAGCAGCCCCTTAGGGGGAAAGTCCTACAATGAGCAGTTCTTC
TRBJ2-3	few	.	TRBV4-1	CASKGSTRGYDTQYF	TGCGCCTCCAAAGGGAGTACGAGGGGTTATGATACGCAGTATTTT
TRBJ2-2	few	.	TRBV10-3	CAISELIYQGSVYTGELFF	TGTGCCATCAGTGAGCTAATTTACCAGGGTTCGGTATACACCGGGGAGCTGTTTTTT
TRBJ2-5	.	.	TRBV24-1	CATIPGETQYF	TGTGCCACCATCCCAGGAGAGACCCAGTACTTC
TRBJ2-2	.	.	TRBV5-4	CASSQSRGSTGELFF	TGTGCCAGCAGCCAGAGTAGAGGGAGCACCGGGGAGCTGTTTTTT
TRBJ2-7	.	.	TRBV5-1	CASSLVGAEDEQYF	TGCGCCAGCAGCTTGGTGGGGGCAGAAGACGAGCAGTACTTC
TRBJ1-4	few	.	TRBV30	CAWSVRWILEGGSNEKLFF	TGTGCCTGGAGTGTACGTTGGATATTAGAGGGTGGCTCTAATGAAAAACTGTTTTTT
TRBJ1-5	few	TRBD1	TRBV20-1	CSAREDRGNQPQHF	TGCAGTGCTAGAGAGGACAGGGGCAATCAGCCCCAGCATTTT
TRBJ2-3	.	TRBD1	TRBV6-5	CASSYRPGTGAADTQYF	TGTGCCAGCAGTTACCGCCCCGGGACAGGGGCCGCAGATACGCAGTATTTT
TRBJ2-7	few	TRBD1	TRBV28	CASSFDETSGGSYEQYF	TGTGCCAGCAGTTTCGACGAAACATCAGGGGGCTCCTACGAGCAGTACTTC
TRBJ2-7	.	.	TRBV12-3/TRBV12-4	CASSFVAVLLYEQYF	TGTGCCAGCAGTTTTGTGGCTGTTTTGTTATACGAGCAGTACTTC
TRBJ2-1	.	TRBD2	TRBV12-3/TRBV12-4	CASSLAASGANEQFF	TGTGCCAGCAGTTTAGCGGCTAGCGGGGCGAATGAGCAGTTCTTC
TRBJ2-7	.	.	TRBV20-1	CSAGLAAPYEQYF	TGCAGTGCTGGACTGGCGGCTCCCTACGAGCAGTACTTC
TRBJ2-3	few	TRBD1	TRBV27	CASSFGTATDTQYF	TGTGCCAGCAGTTTCGGGACAGCTACAGATACGCAGTATTTT
TRBJ2-3	.	.	TRBV4-1	CASSQVPGDTDTQYF	TGCGCCAGCAGCCAGGTCCCTGGGGACACAGATACGCAGTATTTT
TRBJ1-1	.	TRBD1	TRBV7-9	CASPGQGDTEAFF	TGTGCCAGCCCCGGGCAGGGGGACACTGAAGCTTTCTTT
TRBJ2-1	.	TRBD2	TRBV20-1	CSARDLGLAGLSGWDEQFF	TGCAGTGCTAGAGATCTAGGACTAGCGGGACTCTCCGGCTGGGATGAGCAGTTCTTC
TRBJ2-3	.	.	TRBV20-1	CSARVARNTDTQYF	TGCAGTGCTAGGGTGGCCAGGAACACAGATACGCAGTATTTT
TRBJ1-5	few	.	TRBV10-2	CASSERGYSNQPQHF	TGCGCCAGCAGTGAGCGGGGGTATAGCAATCAGCCCCAGCATTTT